Each of the 3 T cell receptor beta chains below was sequenced from the same sample in a study of blood T cell repertoires in COVID-19. Sequencing was performed with immunoSEQ multiplex PCR; in TCRdb, only in-frame clones are kept and a portion is missing. The data contain over 100,000 clones, roughly 84% of them singletons. The specimen was PBMCs or T cells enriched from blood (not recorded which). These receptor sequences come from a woman aged 25 to 39 who had recovered from COVID-19.

This clone was counted once. This rearrangement joins TRBV5-4 to TRBJ2-3, with D maybe TRBD2 (7 bases). The V gene lost 4 bases and the J gene lost 6 bases, with 18 bases spanning the gap. This CDR3 is 15 amino acids long. The germline V gene encodes CDR1 SGHNT and CDR2 YYREEE (reference sequence). This CDR3 is CASSLSGGAGDTQYF. The CDR3 coding sequence is TGTGCCAGCAGCCTGAGTGGGGGGGCAGGGGATACGCAGTATTTT.

The V gene is TRBV6-2 or TRBV6-3, the J gene TRBJ2-7; D might be TRBD2 (6 bases). The CDR3 totals 14 residues. Per germline, CDR1 MNHEY and CDR2 SVGEGT. V lost 1 base to trimming and J lost 6 bases, with 13 bases between them. CDR3 in DNA: TGTGCCAGCAGTTACTATTCAGGGCGGGGCGAGCAGTACTTC. Translating gives CASSYYSGRGEQYF.

The V gene is TRBV9, the J gene TRBJ1-2; tentatively, D is TRBD1 (5 bases). The V gene's germline CDR1 is SGDLS and CDR2 YYNGEE. This CDR3 has 15 amino acids. V lost 2 bases to trimming and J lost 0 bases, with 11 bases between them. The CDR3 region is CASSVRGEANYGYTF. CDR3 nucleotide sequence: TGTGCCAGCAGCGTGCGGGGGGAAGCTAACTATGGCTACACCTTC.